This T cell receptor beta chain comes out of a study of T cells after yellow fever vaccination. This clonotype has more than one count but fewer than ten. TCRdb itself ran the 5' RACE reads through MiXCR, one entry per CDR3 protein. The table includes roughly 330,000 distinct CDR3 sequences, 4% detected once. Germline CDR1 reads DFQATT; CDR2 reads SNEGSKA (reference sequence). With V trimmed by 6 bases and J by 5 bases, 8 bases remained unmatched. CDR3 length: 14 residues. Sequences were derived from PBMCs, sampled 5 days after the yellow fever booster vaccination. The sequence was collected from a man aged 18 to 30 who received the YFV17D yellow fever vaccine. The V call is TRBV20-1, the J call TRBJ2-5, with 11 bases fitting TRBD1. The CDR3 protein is CSATGTGGTETQYF. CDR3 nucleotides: TGCAGTGCAACCGGGACAGGGGGAACCGAGACCCAGTACTTC.